This entry describes one TCR beta chain. Its matching antigen is unknown. Unique molecular identifiers were included in an RNA-based 3' RACE TCR library. A single record per CDR3 protein comes from TCRdb applying MiXCR to the 3' RACE reads. The sample lists some 41,000 distinct CDR3 sequences, about 6.5% occurring once. Treatment defined: PENTA 11 planned treatment interruption arm or continuous ART arm. Naive CD4+ CD45RA+ CD45RO- T cells were sorted from thawed PBMCs. V lost 0 bases and J lost 4, with 10 bases in between. Germline loops: CDR1 SGHRS, CDR2 YFSETQ. There are 14 residues in the CDR3. These data come from a study of HIV-infected children after antiretroviral therapy interruption. Findings of the study overall: Naive CD4+ Gini coefficient rose by interruption end, suggesting clonal expansion.

This sequence originates from a pool of human donors with HIV. V usage is TRBV5-1 and J usage is TRBJ1-1, with unresolved D. The material was CD45RA+ CD4+ T cells from PBMCs, pooled from several time points, obtained from a donor given antiretroviral therapy, either interrupted or continuous. Subset here: naive CD4+ CD45RA+ CD45RO- T cells. The CDR3 coding sequence is TGCGCCAGCAGCTTGGCCGGGCTCGGCACTGAAGCTTTCTTT. This codes for CASSLAGLGTEAFF. Supplemented by reference TRBV5-1 and TRBJ1-1, the full variable domain reads KAGVTQTPRYLIKTRGQQVTLSCSPISGHRSVSWYQQTPGQGLQFLFEYFSETQRNKGNFPGRFSGRQFSNSRSEMNVSTLELGDSALYLCASSLAGLGTEAFFGQGTRLTVV.